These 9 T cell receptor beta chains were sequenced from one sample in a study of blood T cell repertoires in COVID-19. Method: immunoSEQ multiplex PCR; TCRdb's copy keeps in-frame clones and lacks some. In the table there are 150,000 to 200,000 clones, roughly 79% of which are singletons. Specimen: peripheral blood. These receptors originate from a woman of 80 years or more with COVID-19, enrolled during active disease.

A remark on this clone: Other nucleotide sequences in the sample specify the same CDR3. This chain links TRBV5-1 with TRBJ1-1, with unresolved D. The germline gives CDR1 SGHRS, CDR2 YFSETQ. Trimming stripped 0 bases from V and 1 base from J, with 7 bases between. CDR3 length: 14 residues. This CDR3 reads CASSLGGGNTEAFF. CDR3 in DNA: TGCGCCAGCAGCTTGGGAGGCGGGAACACTGAAGCTTTCTTT.

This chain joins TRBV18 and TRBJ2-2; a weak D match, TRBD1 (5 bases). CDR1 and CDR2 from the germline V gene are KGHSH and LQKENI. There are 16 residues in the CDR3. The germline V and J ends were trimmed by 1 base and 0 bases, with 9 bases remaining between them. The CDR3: CASSPQGSANTGELFF. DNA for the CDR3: TGTGCCAGCTCACCACAGGGGTCCGCGAACACCGGGGAGCTGTTTTTT.

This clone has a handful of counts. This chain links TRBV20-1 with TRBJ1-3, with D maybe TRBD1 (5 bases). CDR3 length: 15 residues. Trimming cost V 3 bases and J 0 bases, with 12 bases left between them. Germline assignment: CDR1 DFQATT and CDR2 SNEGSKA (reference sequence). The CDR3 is CSASSNTGSGNTIYF. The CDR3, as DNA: TGCAGTGCTAGTTCCAACACAGGCTCTGGAAACACCATATATTTT.

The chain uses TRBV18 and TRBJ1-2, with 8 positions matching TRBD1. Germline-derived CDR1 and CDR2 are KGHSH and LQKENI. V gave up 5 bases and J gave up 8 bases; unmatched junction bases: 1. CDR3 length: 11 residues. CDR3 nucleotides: TGTGCCAGCTCAGACAGGGGAGGCTACACCTTC. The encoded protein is CASSDRGGYTF.

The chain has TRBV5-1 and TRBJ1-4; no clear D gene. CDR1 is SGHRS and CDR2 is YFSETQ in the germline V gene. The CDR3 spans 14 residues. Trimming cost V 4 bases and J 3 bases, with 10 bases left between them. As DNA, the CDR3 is TGCGCCAGCAGCCCGTCGGGTGCTAATGAAAAACTGTTTTTT. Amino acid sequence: CASSPSGANEKLFF.

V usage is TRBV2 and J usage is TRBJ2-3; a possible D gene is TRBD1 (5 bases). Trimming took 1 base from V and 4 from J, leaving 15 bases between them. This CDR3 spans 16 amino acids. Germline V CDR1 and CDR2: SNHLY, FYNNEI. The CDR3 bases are TGTGCCAGCAGTGAAGTAGGGGTCGCCGGTGCAGATACGCAGTATTTT. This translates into CASSEVGVAGADTQYF.

The CDR3 DNA sequence: TGTGCCAGCAGGACTAGCGGGAGCTCCTACAATGAGCAGTTCTTC. It translates to CASRTSGSSYNEQFF. The chain joins TRBV2 to TRBJ2-1, with TRBD2 matching over 12 bases. Losses at the gene ends were 6 bases for V and 0 bases for J; bases not matched to a gene: 0. Germline CDR1 is SNHLY and CDR2 is FYNNEI. CDR3 length: 15 amino acids. The complete variable domain, with remaining parts taken from reference TRBV2 and TRBJ2-1, reads EPEVTQTPSHQVTQMGQEVILRCVPISNHLYFYWYRQILGQKVEFLVSFYNNEISEKSEIFDDQFSVERPDGSNFTLKIRSTKLEDSAMYFCASRTSGSSYNEQFFGPGTRLTVL.

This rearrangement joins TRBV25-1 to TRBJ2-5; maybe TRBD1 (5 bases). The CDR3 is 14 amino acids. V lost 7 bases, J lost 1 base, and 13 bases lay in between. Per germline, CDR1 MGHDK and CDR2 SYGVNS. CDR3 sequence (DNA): TGTGCCAGCACCTCTAGGGGTTTCCAAGAGACCCAGTACTTC. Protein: CASTSRGFQETQYF.

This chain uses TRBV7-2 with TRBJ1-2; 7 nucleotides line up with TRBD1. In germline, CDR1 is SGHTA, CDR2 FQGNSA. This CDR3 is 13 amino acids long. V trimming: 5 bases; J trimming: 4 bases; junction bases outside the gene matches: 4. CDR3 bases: TGTGCCAGCAGCCCGGGACAGCCCTATGGCTACACCTTC. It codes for CASSPGQPYGYTF.